This T cell receptor (beta chain) was recorded in a study of blood T cell repertoires in COVID-19. Study information: The origin of the acute and convalescent COVID-19 samples was the United States, Italy and Spain. PBMCs, B-cell-depleted T cells, or T cells provided the cDNA or gDNA that made up the material.

CDR1 and CDR2 (germline): SGHRS, YFSETQ. The CDR3 sequence is 16 residues long. The V and J ends lost 0 bases and 2 bases respectively, with 12 bases between them. As handled by the study authors: The assay estimated nucleated cells by amplifying reference gene primers. Profiled with immunoSEQ multiplex PCR; TCRdb holds only in-frame clones, not every one. V and J calls plus clone size are reproduced from that table; the DNA served to infer D and trimming. The profile shows around 250,000 clones, around nine tenths of them singletons. This chain links TRBV5-1 with TRBJ1-3; D remains ambiguous. The clonotype comes from a woman aged 60 to 75 who had recovered from COVID-19. The sequenced sample consisted of peripheral blood. CDR3 nucleotide sequence: TGCGCCAGCAGCTTGGATGGGCTCGTGGCTGGAAACACCATATATTTT. Protein: CASSLDGLVAGNTIYF.